The subject of this entry is one T cell receptor (beta chain). What it binds is not known. Germline and junction disagree at one end, which may indicate a read error. With constant-segment primers, 5'RACE yielded cDNA libraries of TCR alpha and TCR beta that carried sample barcodes and UMIs. TCRdb passed the 5' RACE reads through MiXCR, listing each CDR3 protein once. The table records approximately 400,000 distinct CDR3 sequences, approximately 24% of them present only once. CDR1 is SSHAT and CDR2 is FNYEAQ in the germline V gene (reference sequence). This CDR3 contains 13 residues. The entry originates in a study of T-cell memory formation after mild COVID-19. Notes on the study in general: Clonal second-wave expansions that peaked on day 37 had unconfirmed SARS-CoV-2 specificity.

The TCR comes from an adult woman who had mild COVID-19 (a few samples of this study predate the infection). Cell type and time point are not known. The V gene is TRBV7-7, the J gene TRBJ2-5; D is unclear. Sequencing input: PBMCs or a T cell subset sorted from them (not recorded which). In DNA, the CDR3 is TGTGCTAGCAGCTGGTCCTCGGGAGAGACCCAGTACTTC. It codes for CASSWSSGETQYF.